This TCR beta chain was retrieved from a study of blood T cell repertoires in COVID-19. The wider study: The analysed material was cDNA or gDNA that came from T cells, B-cell-depleted T cells, or PBMCs.

The CDR3 is made up of 13 amino acids. The trim removed 9 bases at V and 5 bases at J, leaving 4 bases unmatched. Germline lookup yields CDR1 MNHNY and CDR2 SVGAGI (reference sequence). Libraries were prepared by immunoSEQ multiplex PCR; TCRdb keeps only in-frame clonotypes and omits some of them. The sample consists of tens of thousands of clones, approximately 88% of them appearing once. The clonotype originates from a human donor in a cohort sampled during active COVID-19. Material: peripheral blood. The chain combines TRBV6-6 with TRBJ2-7; 13 nucleotides align to TRBD2. CDR3 DNA: TGTGCCAGTCGACTAGCGGGGGGCAACGAGCAGTACTTC. Protein: CASRLAGGNEQYF.